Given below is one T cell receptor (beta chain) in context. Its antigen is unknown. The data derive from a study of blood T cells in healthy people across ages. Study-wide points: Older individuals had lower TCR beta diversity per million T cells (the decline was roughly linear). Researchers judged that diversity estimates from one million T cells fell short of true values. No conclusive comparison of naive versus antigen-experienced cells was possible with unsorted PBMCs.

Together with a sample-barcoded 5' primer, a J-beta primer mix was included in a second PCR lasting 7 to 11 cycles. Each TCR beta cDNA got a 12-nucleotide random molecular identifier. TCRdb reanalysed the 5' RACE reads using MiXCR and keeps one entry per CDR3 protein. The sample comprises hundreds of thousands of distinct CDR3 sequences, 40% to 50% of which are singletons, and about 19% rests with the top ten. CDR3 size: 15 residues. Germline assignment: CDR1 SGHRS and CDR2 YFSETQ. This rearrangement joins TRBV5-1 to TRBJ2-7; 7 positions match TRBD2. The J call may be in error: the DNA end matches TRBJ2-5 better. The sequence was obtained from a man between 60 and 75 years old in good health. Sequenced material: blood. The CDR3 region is CASSLNSGVRETQYF. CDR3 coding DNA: TGCGCCAGCAGCTTGAACAGCGGGGTTCGGGAGACCCAGTACTTC.